This T cell receptor (beta chain) was captured by sequencing in a study of vaccination and CD4 T cells after COVID-19. Across the whole study: Investigators drew the post-COVID samples a median roughly 98 days after diagnosis, with a range of 35 to 161.

Concerning this clonotype itself: The antigen remains undetermined.

Sample treatment: approximately 9-day PBMC culture with coronavirus spike peptide pools or control peptides (ViraFEST assay). ViraFEST expanded antigen-specific T cells with peptide pools, then sequenced TCRs. The Oncomine TCR Beta short-read assay sequenced DNA from cultured CD4+ T cells. One entry per CDR3 protein, called by TCRdb with MiXCR from the PCR reads. This table holds 4,200 or so distinct CDR3 sequences, about 70% found once. Germline V gene data show CDR1 as DFQATT and CDR2 as SNEGSKA (reference sequence). There are 15 residues in the CDR3. V was clipped by 3 bases and J by 4 bases, with 18 bases between them.

The source material was CD4+ T cells from blood, cultured in vitro. The sequence was collected from a human donor who had recovered from COVID-19. The chain is built from TRBV20-1 and TRBJ1-2; D is perhaps TRBD1 (5 bases). For the CDR3, the DNA is TGCAGTGCTAGCCACCGGGAGAGGGGCTCCTATGGCTACACCTTC. Protein product: CSASHRERGSYGYTF.